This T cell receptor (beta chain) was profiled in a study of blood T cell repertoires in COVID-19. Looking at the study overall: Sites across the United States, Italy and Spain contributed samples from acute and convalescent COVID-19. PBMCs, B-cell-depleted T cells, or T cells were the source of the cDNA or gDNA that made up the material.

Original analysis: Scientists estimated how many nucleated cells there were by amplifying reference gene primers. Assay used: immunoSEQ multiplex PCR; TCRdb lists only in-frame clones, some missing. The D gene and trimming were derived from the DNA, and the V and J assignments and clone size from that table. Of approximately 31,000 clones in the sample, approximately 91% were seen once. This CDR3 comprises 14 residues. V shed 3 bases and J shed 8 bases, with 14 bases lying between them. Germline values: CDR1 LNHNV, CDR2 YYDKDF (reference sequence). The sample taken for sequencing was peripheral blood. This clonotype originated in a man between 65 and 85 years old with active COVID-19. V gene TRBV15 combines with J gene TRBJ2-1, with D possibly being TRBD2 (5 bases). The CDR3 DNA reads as TGTGCCACCAGCAGGCCTAACCGAGGGTATGAGCAGTTCTTC. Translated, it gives CATSRPNRGYEQFF. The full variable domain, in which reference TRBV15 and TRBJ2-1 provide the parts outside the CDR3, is DAMVIQNPRYQVTQFGKPVTLSCSQTLNHNVMYWYQQKSSQAPKLLFHYYDKDFNNEADTPDNFQSRRPNTSFCFLDIRSPGLGDTAMYLCATSRPNRGYEQFFGPGTRLTVL.